This T cell receptor (beta chain) was identified in a study of blood T cells in healthy people across ages. General study results and limits: Naive CD4+ cells and diversity were both higher in long-lived donors than in aged donors. Naive and antigen-experienced cells were not separated, limiting conclusive comparison.

Remarks on this clonotype: Its antigen is currently unknown.

Germline CDR1 LGHDT, CDR2 YNNKEL (reference sequence). CDR3 length equals 14 residues. Trimming took off 1 base at V and 9 bases at J, with 13 bases between the two ends. The second PCR ran about 6 to 11 cycles with a sample-barcoded 5' primer and J-beta primers. Researchers report that a template-switch adaptor with 12 random nucleotides tagged each cDNA molecule. Sequencing of every sample gave 2.5 million or more CDR3-containing paired-end reads. TCRdb re-called the 5' RACE reads through MiXCR, storing one row per CDR3 protein. The data contain fewer than 2,000,000 distinct CDR3 sequences, roughly 30% of them singletons.

Sequencing input: blood. This sequence originates from a woman under 40 in good health. This rearrangement joins TRBV3-1 to TRBJ2-1; TRBD2 might be the D (5 bases). Here the CDR3 reads CASSQVTPGVEQFF. CDR3 DNA sequence: TGTGCCAGCAGCCAAGTAACCCCCGGGGTTGAGCAGTTCTTC.